This T cell receptor beta chain was captured in a study of blood T cell repertoires in COVID-19. Germline assignment: CDR1 LGHNA and CDR2 YNFKEQ. Trimming cost V 0 bases and J 0 bases, with 9 bases left between them. There are 16 residues in the CDR3. TCRdb's copy holds only in-frame clones and misses some; the assay was immunoSEQ multiplex PCR. Seen here are about 230,000 clones, 85% to 90% observed once, and the top ten hold approximately 2.6%. The receptor's source is a young man with COVID-19, enrolled during active disease. Sequenced sample: peripheral blood. The chain couples TRBV4-2 to TRBJ1-3; D is undetermined. CDR3 DNA: TGTGCCAGCAGCCAAGATGGGCAGACCTCTGGAAACACCATATATTTT. It encodes CASSQDGQTSGNTIYF.